The rows below give T cell receptor beta chains drawn from one sample of a study of radiotherapy plus CTLA-4 blockade in lung cancer. Profiled with immunoSEQ multiplex PCR; TCRdb holds only in-frame clones, not every one. The sample includes roughly 130,000 clones, around 90% of them seen just once. Sequencing used peripheral blood, obtained from a patient treated with radiotherapy plus ipilimumab. All receptors derive from a human donor with non-small cell lung cancer that progressed on radiotherapy plus ipilimumab. Both conserved end residues are part of each CDR3.

cdr3_length	v_call	j_call	cdr3_aa
14	TRBV19	TRBJ1-2	CASSARRGLYGYTF
15	TRBV4-1	TRBJ1-3	CASSQDSPGRYTIYF
13	TRBV30	TRBJ1-2	CAWSLGRQYGYTF
13	TRBV29-1	TRBJ2-1	CSATPSSYNEQFF
16	TRBV10-3	TRBJ2-2	CAISPGPRRGAGELFF
15	TRBV19	TRBJ1-5	CASSIDPSRNQPQHF
15	TRBV2	TRBJ1-4	CASSYLQGTNEKLFF
14	TRBV27	TRBJ1-5	CASSFGGAYQPQHF
12	TRBV7-9	TRBJ1-2	CAGSDRNYGYTF
15	TRBV19	TRBJ1-5	CASNRDRESNQPQHF
12	TRBV7-9	TRBJ2-7	CASSIQGLEQYF
17	TRBV5-5	TRBJ2-7	CASSLGPGTASLYEQYF
14	TRBV10-3	TRBJ2-1	CAIRTGVENNEQFF
19	TRBV4-1	TRBJ1-3	CASSQEGARQGRSGNTIYF
11	TRBV6-6	TRBJ2-7	CASEEGYEQYF
14	TRBV5-1	TRBJ2-2	CASSLVWSTGELFF
13	TRBV7-9	TRBJ2-7	CASSFLTGTDGDF
15	TRBV5-1	TRBJ1-1	CASSIETGTFGEAFF
16	TRBV4-1	TRBJ2-2	CASSQGRAGVTGELFF
11	TRBV6-5	TRBJ2-4	CASSDQNIQYF
17	TRBV18	TRBJ1-2	CASSPSSSKGWGDGYTF
12	TRBV7-9	TRBJ2-1	CASTLTGNEQFF
16	TRBV28	TRBJ2-7	CASSGGTSGNSYEQYF
14	TRBV19	TRBJ2-2	CASGWQGGTGELFF
14	TRBV27	TRBJ1-2	CASSSRTEIYGYTF